Included here is one T cell receptor (beta chain) sequence, with context. Its antigen target is currently unknown. Base qualities are missing; no much larger clone stands one base away. The collaborating institutions used their own protocols to collect whole blood in K2EDTA tubes. For TCRbeta analysis, collaborators shipped samples as frozen whole blood, isolated PBMCs, or DNA extracted from either of those sample types. TCRbeta CDR3 regions were amplified from genomic DNA by means of the immunoSEQ Assay, a bias-controlled multiplex PCR. Turning to the authors' computational methods: Nucleated cell counts per sample were estimated from amplification of reference gene primers within the assay. To quantify the absolute abundance of each unique TCRbeta CDR3 rearrangement, sequence reads were collapsed and filtered. For each sample, productive Simpson clonality was calculated as the square root of Simpson's diversity index over productive rearrangements. TCRdb re-hosts the immuneACCESS table, in-frame sequences only. Its copies lack some clones; in the studies checked, an unresolved V gene accounts for under half of them, and the cause for the rest is not known. Clone size and V and J calls were adopted from that table, with D and trimming inferred from the DNA. Within this sample are tens of thousands of clones, with less than 95% of them counted one time only. The ten largest clones take up 2.5% to 3.5% of the sample.

Spanning cysteine to phenylalanine, the CDR3 consists of 14 amino acids. This entry keeps only the CDR3 DNA: 42 bases, framed from base 1. V drops 3 bases and J drops 5 bases, leaving 11 bases in between. CDR1 is given as MNHEY and CDR2 as SVGEGT, both from the germline V gene. The data derive from a study of blood T cell repertoires in COVID-19 (dated by TCRdb to 2019 to 2021). Context from the whole study: Collaborator samples came from the United States, Italy and Spain and covered acute and convalescent phases of COVID-19. The prospective study material was composed of cDNA or gDNA derived from T cells, B-cell-depleted T cells, or PBMCs. The dataset comprised deeply sampled blood TCRbeta repertoires from subjects exposed to, actively infected with, or recovered from COVID-19. A freely available public database, intended as a resource for researchers studying the immune response to SARS-CoV-2, is where the repertoires were released. Samples were obtained from the ongoing ImmuneRACE study (first 160 participants) and from approximately 1,200 subjects provided by 6 global collaborators. The sample metadata nearly always contained a de-identified subject ID, COVID-19 status, age in years and sex. HLA class I and class II types, where available, came from metadata supplied by the sample provider rather than from assay-based typing.

Points the paper makes about the study in general: The quantity of clinical and demographic metadata differed by source and by participant and was supplied without curation.

The sequence came from a man in his 70s with acute or convalescent COVID-19. Sequenced input: peripheral blood. The chain joins TRBV6-2 or TRBV6-3 to TRBJ1-5, and perhaps TRBD1 as D gene, on 6 matching bases. The DNA sequence reads TGTGCCAGCAGTTATGGCGGGGGGCATCAGCCCCAGCATTTT. Translated, it reads CASSYGGGHQPQHF.